The 22 T cell receptor beta chains below come from one sample, sequenced in a study of blood T cell repertoires in COVID-19. Libraries were prepared by immunoSEQ multiplex PCR; TCRdb keeps only in-frame clonotypes and omits some of them. The sample contains under 250,000 clones, more than 75% of which appear only once. Input material: peripheral blood. These receptor sequences come from a woman aged 40-49 years with COVID-19, enrolled during active disease.

There are a few counts of this clone. The rearrangement uses TRBV12-3 or TRBV12-4 and TRBJ1-1; the match to TRBD1 covers 9 bases. The CDR3 has 13 amino acids. Losses at the gene ends were 4 bases for V and 10 bases for J; bases not matched to a gene: 7. CDR3 protein: CASSSSTGGRAFF. The CDR3 nucleotides read TGTGCCAGCAGTTCCTCGACAGGGGGGAGAGCTTTCTTT.

The rearrangement links TRBV5-1 to TRBJ2-7; TRBD2 matches 11 bases. Germline CDR1 reads SGHRS; CDR2 reads YFSETQ. V lost 4 bases to trimming and J lost 6 bases; unmatched junction nucleotides: 9. This CDR3 spans 15 amino acids. The CDR3 protein is CASSVKLAGVSEQYF. Written as DNA, the CDR3 is TGCGCCAGCAGCGTAAAACTAGCGGGAGTTAGCGAGCAGTACTTC.

This clone was found once. The J gene is TRBJ2-5, the V gene TRBV5-6; D perhaps matches TRBD1 (5 bases). This CDR3 spans 15 amino acids. V was pared by 1 base and J by 7 bases, with 17 bases between. In germline, CDR1 is SGHDT, CDR2 YYEEEE. CDR3 DNA: TGTGCCAGCAGCTTGTGGGGCTCCCCAAGAGGGACCCAGTACTTC. Translated, it gives CASSLWGSPRGTQYF.

The chain combines TRBV7-3 with TRBJ2-7; TRBD1 agrees at 8 bases. Germline-derived CDR1 and CDR2 are SGHTA and FQGTGA. The CDR3 covers 13 residues. V was pared by 1 base and J by 7 bases, with 3 bases of the junction left unmatched. CDR3 protein: CASSLNRQGEQYF. In DNA, the CDR3 is TGTGCCAGCAGCTTAAACAGACAGGGGGAGCAGTACTTC. The full variable domain, with the rest looked up from reference TRBV7-3 and TRBJ2-7, is GAGVSQTPSNKVTEKGKYVELRCDPISGHTALYWYRQSLGQGPEFLIYFQGTGAADDSGLPNDRFFAVRPEGSVSTLKIQRTERGDSAVYLCASSLNRQGEQYFGPGTRLTVT.

The V and J genes are TRBV5-1 and TRBJ2-7; 7 bases align to TRBD1. Looked up from germline, CDR1 is SGHRS and CDR2 is YFSETQ. After removal of 0 bases from V and 6 bases from J, the junction contained 6 bases not matched to a gene. This CDR3 comprises 14 residues. CDR3 region: CASSLGQGITEQYF. The CDR3 DNA is TGCGCCAGCAGCTTGGGACAGGGTATTACCGAGCAGTACTTC.

This clone has just one count. The V gene is TRBV27, the J gene TRBJ2-3, with 12 bases identical to TRBD2. Unmatched junction bases numbered 9, after V lost 7 bases and J lost 4 bases. CDR3 size: 16 residues. Germline CDR1 and CDR2: MNHEY and SMNVEV (reference sequence). The CDR3 spells CASTRILAGGPDTQYF. In DNA form, the CDR3 reads TGTGCCAGCACCCGAATCCTAGCGGGAGGGCCAGATACGCAGTATTTT.

The DNA of the CDR3 is TGTGCCTGGAGTATAACAGGGAACCCTCCGAAACTGTTTTTT. Translated: CAWSITGNPPKLFF. The genes are TRBV30 and TRBJ1-4, with a weak D call TRBD1 (6 bases). V dropped 2 bases and J dropped 11 bases, with 18 bases sitting between them. The CDR3 runs to 14 residues. CDR1 is GTSNPN, CDR2 SVGIG, per germline (reference sequence).

The genes are TRBV29-1 and TRBJ2-2; no reliable D call. The germline V gene has CDR1 SQVTM and CDR2 ANQGSEA. The CDR3 is made up of 14 amino acids. The ends were cut back, 4 bases at V and 1 base at J, with 10 bases in the middle. CDR3 in amino acids: CSVAAGRNTGELFF. The CDR3 DNA follows: TGCAGCGTTGCTGCAGGAAGGAACACCGGGGAGCTGTTTTTT.

This clone came up a few times. The chain uses TRBV7-8 and TRBJ2-4, with D possibly TRBD2 on 6 matching bases. V lost 2 bases and J 9 bases, leaving 17 bases between the germline ends. Germline CDR1 SGHVS, CDR2 FQNEAQ. The CDR3 length is 15 residues. The CDR3 reads CASSLSRSGGGIQYF. Written as DNA, the CDR3 is TGTGCCAGCAGCTTATCCCGTAGCGGTGGCGGCATTCAGTACTTC.

The chain recombines TRBV14 with TRBJ2-3, with 9 bases lining up with TRBD1. The junction had 12 bases not matched to a gene; V was cut back by 6 bases and J by 5 bases. CDR3 length equals 16 residues. From germline, CDR1 is SGHDN and CDR2 FVKESK. The CDR3 loop reads CASSSITGGGQDTQYF. The DNA of the CDR3 is TGTGCCAGCAGTTCCATAACAGGGGGCGGACAAGATACGCAGTATTTT.

This clone was counted only a few times. CDR3 sequence reads: CASSLGSGAYEQYF. The DNA of the CDR3 is TGTGCCAGCAGCTTAGGGTCAGGGGCCTACGAGCAGTACTTC. The chain links TRBV13 to TRBJ2-7; a weak D match, TRBD1 (6 bases). This CDR3 has 14 amino acids. The germline V gene encodes CDR1 PRHDT and CDR2 FYEKMQ (reference sequence). V lost 0 bases to trimming and J lost 2 bases, with 8 bases between them. Looking up the rest from reference TRBV13 and TRBJ2-7 gives the full variable domain: AAGVIQSPRHLIKEKRETATLKCYPIPRHDTVYWYQQGPGQDPQFLISFYEKMQSDKGSIPDRFSAQQFSDYHSELNMSSLELGDSALYFCASSLGSGAYEQYFGPGTRLTVT.

The chain combines TRBV12-3 or TRBV12-4 with TRBJ1-1; the D is unclear. CDR3 length: 12 amino acids. V was shortened by 4 bases and J by 6 bases, with 9 bases between the two germline ends. CDR3 bases: TGTGCCAGCAGTTCCCAGCAGGCTGAAGCTTTCTTT. Protein sequence: CASSSQQAEAFF.

J is TRBJ2-1 and V is TRBV30; D is possibly TRBD2 (6 bases). V gave up 4 bases and J gave up 10 bases, with 14 bases separating them. This CDR3 contains 12 residues. CDR1 and CDR2 (germline): GTSNPN, SVGIG (reference sequence). The CDR3 loop reads CAWINGRGEQFF. DNA for the CDR3: TGTGCCTGGATTAACGGGAGAGGGGAGCAGTTCTTC.

This clone has only a few counts. The chain couples TRBV5-5 to TRBJ2-1, with TRBD1 matching 7 bases. Unmatched junction bases numbered 5, after V lost 4 bases and J lost 7 bases. The CDR3 sequence is 13 residues long. Germline CDR1 and CDR2: SGHKS and YYEKEE (reference sequence). CDR3 nucleotides: TGTGCCAGCAGCCCGGGACAGATTAATGAGCAGTTCTTC. Its translation is CASSPGQINEQFF.

The chain joins TRBV27 to TRBJ1-1, with 7 bases fitting TRBD1. After removal of 4 bases from V and 11 bases from J, the junction contained 10 bases not matched to a gene. The CDR3 contains 13 residues. Germline assignment: CDR1 MNHEY and CDR2 SMNVEV (reference sequence). CDR3 DNA sequence: TGTGCCAGCAGTTCCCAGGGGGACCTGAACGCTTTCTTT. This sequence encodes CASSSQGDLNAFF.

V gene TRBV7-9 combines with J gene TRBJ1-5; D possibly corresponds to TRBD1 (5 bases). Trimming took off 4 bases at V and 5 bases at J, with 9 bases between the two ends. Germline assignment: CDR1 SEHNR and CDR2 FQNEAQ (reference sequence). The CDR3 totals 13 residues. The CDR3 sequence is CASSSGTHQPQHF. CDR3 in DNA: TGTGCCAGCAGCTCAGGGACTCATCAGCCCCAGCATTTT.

This clone was counted between two and nine times. The chain is built from TRBV6-6 and TRBJ2-7; perhaps TRBD2 as D (10 bases). Between the trimmed V and J ends, which lost 6 bases and 3 bases, there was a span of 39 bases. This CDR3 has 22 residues. CDR1 is MNHNY, CDR2 SVGAGI, per germline (reference sequence). In DNA form, the CDR3 reads TGTGCCAGCAGCTTTTACATGGGACAGGGTGGCCTAGCGGGAGCTGGAATCTACGAGCAGTACTTC. As protein: CASSFYMGQGGLAGAGIYEQYF.

The chain uses TRBV5-4 and TRBJ1-2, with D perhaps matching TRBD1 (5 bases). V lost 2 bases, J lost 5 bases, and 16 bases lay in between. CDR1 and CDR2 from the germline V gene are SGHNT and YYREEE (reference sequence). The CDR3 spans 15 residues. The DNA of the CDR3 is TGTGCCAGCAGCTTTTCCGCGAAGGGGTCTTATGGCTACACCTTC. This sequence encodes CASSFSAKGSYGYTF.

The chain couples TRBV11-2 to TRBJ2-1, with D maybe TRBD2 (6 bases). The V gene's germline CDR1 is SGHAT and CDR2 FQNNGV. CDR3 length equals 12 residues. V was clipped by 5 bases and J by 10 bases, with 12 bases between them. The CDR3 sequence: CASSRSGSEQFF. The CDR3 coding sequence is TGTGCCAGCAGCCGCAGCGGGTCAGAGCAGTTCTTC.

The rearrangement joins TRBV10-2 to TRBJ2-5, with D possibly TRBD1 on 6 matching bases. V shed 10 bases and J shed 5 bases, with 11 bases lying between them. The germline V gene encodes CDR1 WSHSY and CDR2 SAAADI. The CDR3 has 11 residues. CDR3 coding DNA: TGCGCCACAGGGGTGGGGGAGACCCAGTACTTC. Translated: CATGVGETQYF.

The genes are TRBV9 and TRBJ1-5; a possible D gene is TRBD1 (6 bases). The CDR3 is 15 residues long. Deletions cut 3 bases from V and 2 bases from J, with 12 bases between. Germline CDR1 is SGDLS and CDR2 is YYNGEE. CDR3 sequence reads: CASSAGTIRNQPQHF. DNA for the CDR3: TGTGCCAGCAGCGCGGGGACAATCCGCAATCAGCCCCAGCATTTT.

The chain joins TRBV3-1 (or the pseudogene TRBV3-2) to TRBJ1-6, with TRBD1 matching 7 bases. Per germline, CDR1 LGHDT and CDR2 YNNKEL (reference sequence). The CDR3 totals 15 residues. Unmatched junction bases numbered 5, after V lost 4 bases and J lost 5 bases. The CDR3 loop is CASSPIDRDNSPLHF. The CDR3 DNA is TGTGCCAGCAGCCCCATCGACAGGGATAATTCACCCCTCCACTTT.